Following are 22 T cell receptor beta chains from one sample sequenced in a study of T cell repertoires in cytomegalovirus infection (dated by TCRdb to 2018 to 2020). The sequencer was an Illumina HiSeq 1500. TCRdb redid the processing of the public reads, applying fastp at Q25 and MiXCR, and retained in-frame beta chains. Here each entry gathers all rows of one CDR3 protein and keeps the most common genes and DNA. The sample table holds under 500,000 distinct CDR3 sequences, of which about two fifths were seen once. Of the sample, approximately 40% is held by the ten largest clones. The intended sense of this specimen's treatment or condition label: in vitro stimulation with specific CMV peptide epitopes to enrich CMV-specific T cells. The antigens of these receptors remain unknown. Here the sequenced sample was cultured PBMCs, taken from culture after CMV antigen stimulation. The receptor source for this set is a human donor in good health (CMV status not recorded). Some clones in this sample may be carry-over from other donors' samples.

The V and J genes are TRBV4-3 and TRBJ2-3, with 11 positions matching TRBD2. Germline assignment: CDR1 LGHNA and CDR2 YSLEER. This CDR3 is built from 18 residues. V shed 0 bases and J 4 bases; nucleotides not matched to a gene: 9. The CDR3 loop is CASSQDIRLAGGSDTQYF. For the CDR3, the DNA is TGCGCCAGCAGCCAAGATATTAGGCTAGCGGGAGGCTCAGATACGCAGTATTTT.

The chain couples TRBV12-3 or TRBV12-4 to TRBJ1-2, with a possible D match to TRBD1 (5 bases). The germline V and J ends were trimmed by 6 bases and 8 bases, with 22 bases remaining between them. The CDR3 is 15 residues long. The CDR3 nucleotides read TGTGCCAGCAGCTTCGCATCCGGGACCCCAGGGGGCTACACCTTC. Translation: CASSFASGTPGGYTF.

V usage is TRBV11-2 and J usage is TRBJ2-5; maybe TRBD2 (6 bases). The V end lost 11 bases, the J end lost 4 bases, and 17 bases lay between the germline ends. CDR3 length: 13 residues. The germline V gene has CDR1 SGHAT and CDR2 FQNNGV. The CDR3 bases are TGTGCCTGTCAGGACGGACTACGAGAGACCCAGTACTTC. It is translated as CACQDGLRETQYF.

The V gene is TRBV7-9, the J gene TRBJ2-2; TRBD1 matches at 8 bases. From germline, CDR1 is SEHNR and CDR2 FQNEAQ (reference sequence). The V and J ends lost 4 bases and 3 bases, in that order; junction bases with no gene match: 1. The CDR3 runs to 14 residues. Here the CDR3 DNA reads TGTGCCAGCAGCTCGGACAGGGACACCGGGGAGCTGTTTTTT. Amino acids: CASSSDRDTGELFF.

The chain employs TRBV12-3 or TRBV12-4 and TRBJ2-1; weak D call: TRBD2 (7 bases). V was clipped by 6 bases and J by 4 bases, with 16 bases between them. The CDR3 loop spans 15 amino acids. CDR3 sequence: CASRGGGVFYNEQFF. CDR3 sequence (DNA): TGTGCCAGCAGGGGAGGGGGGGTGTTTTACAATGAGCAGTTCTTC.

This chain uses TRBV7-2 with TRBJ2-3, with a weak D call TRBD1 (6 bases). The CDR3 contains 16 residues. The V end lost 8 bases, the J end lost 5 bases, and 23 bases lay between the germline ends. The V gene's germline CDR1 is SGHTA and CDR2 FQGNSA. CDR3 in amino acids: CASRPPGQGGKDTQYF. In DNA form, the CDR3 reads TGTGCCAGCCGGCCTCCGGGACAAGGGGGAAAAGATACGCAGTATTTT.

This clonotype has a handful of counts. V and J are TRBV12-3 or TRBV12-4 and TRBJ2-3; the match to TRBD2 covers 10 bases. V was pared by 6 bases and J by 4 bases, with 10 bases of the junction left unmatched. The CDR3 has 16 residues. As DNA, the CDR3 is TGTGCCAGCAGACTCGCTAGCGGGGGTGCGGCAGATACGCAGTATTTT. The encoded protein is CASRLASGGAADTQYF.

The rearrangement links TRBV4-3 to TRBJ1-2, with D perhaps TRBD1 (6 bases). This CDR3 region has 16 residues. V lost 4 bases, J lost 8 bases, and 23 bases lay in between. Germline CDR1 and CDR2: LGHNA and YSLEER. CDR3 DNA sequence: TGCGCCAGCAGCCCCCCGGGGGGGCAGGTTGCTTTCGGCTACACCTTC. This translates into CASSPPGGQVAFGYTF.

The CDR3 DNA reads as TGTGCCAGCAGTTTCTGGGACAGGAATGAAAAACTGTTTTTT. Translation gives CASSFWDRNEKLFF. The chain carries TRBV28 and TRBJ1-4; 8 bases map to TRBD1. With 3 bases clipped from V and 5 bases from J, the junction kept 2 bases outside the gene matches. Germline V gene sequence: CDR1 MDHEN, CDR2 SYDVKM. The CDR3 is 14 amino acids.

The chain carries TRBV7-9 and TRBJ1-2, with D possibly TRBD1 on 5 matching bases. This CDR3 is 14 amino acids long. Looked up from germline, CDR1 is SEHNR and CDR2 is FQNEAQ (reference sequence). V gave up 5 bases and J gave up 5 bases, with 15 bases separating them. CDR3 in amino acids: CASSLDARGYGYTF. In nucleotides, the CDR3 is TGTGCCAGCAGCCTGGACGCAAGGGGATATGGCTACACCTTC.

The V gene is TRBV2, the J gene TRBJ2-1; 13 bases line up with TRBD2. V lost 8 bases to trimming and J lost 0 bases; unmatched junction nucleotides: 7. Germline V gives CDR1 SNHLY, CDR2 FYNNEI. The CDR3 has 17 residues. CDR3 in DNA: TGTGCCAGCCAAGGACTAGCGGGAGTTTCCTCCTACAATGAGCAGTTCTTC. Translation gives CASQGLAGVSSYNEQFF.

This clonotype was observed a handful of times. V usage is TRBV12-3 or TRBV12-4 and J usage is TRBJ1-1; weak D call: TRBD1 (6 bases). The CDR3 length is 13 residues. Trimming took off 6 bases at V and 2 bases at J, with 10 bases between the two ends. This chain's CDR3 is CASRKGGNTEAFF. The DNA of the CDR3 is TGTGCCAGCAGAAAGGGGGGAAACACTGAAGCTTTCTTT.

The gene calls are TRBV7-2 and TRBJ2-3, with no clear D. The CDR3 sequence is 15 residues long. Germline V lookup: CDR1 SGHTA, CDR2 FQGNSA. Trimming removed 1 base from V and 7 bases from J, with 15 bases in between. This CDR3 reads CASSLGGPAGNTQYF. The DNA for the CDR3 is TGTGCCAGCAGCTTAGGTGGGCCAGCAGGAAATACGCAGTATTTT.

The chain joins TRBV9 to TRBJ2-3; either TRBD1 or TRBD2 may fit D (6 bases each). The CDR3 consists of 14 residues. The V gene lost 0 bases and the J gene lost 4 bases, with 9 bases spanning the gap. CDR1 SGDLS and CDR2 YYNGEE come from the germline V gene. The CDR3 DNA sequence: TGTGCCAGCAGCGTAGTGGGGGGCCCAGATACGCAGTATTTT. This sequence encodes CASSVVGGPDTQYF.

In this sample, this clonotype turned up a few times. V gene TRBV7-6 combines with J gene TRBJ2-5; D unclear. The V gene lost 4 bases and the J gene lost 5 bases, with 5 bases spanning the gap. The germline gives CDR1 SGHVS, CDR2 FNYEAQ. The CDR3 has 11 amino acids. For the CDR3, the DNA is TGTGCCAGCAGCTATGCCGAGACCCAGTACTTC. This codes for CASSYAETQYF.

The chain combines TRBV5-6 with TRBJ1-2; no clear D gene. V was cut by 3 bases and J by 6 bases, with 9 bases left in between. This CDR3 has 12 amino acids. Germline V gene data show CDR1 as SGHDT and CDR2 as YYEEEE. The CDR3 is CASSSGPNGYTF. The CDR3, as DNA: TGTGCCAGCAGCTCTGGTCCGAATGGCTACACCTTC.

The chain is built from TRBV11-2 and TRBJ2-7; 7 bases align to TRBD2. Germline assignment: CDR1 SGHAT and CDR2 FQNNGV. The trim removed 7 bases at V and 7 bases at J, leaving 10 bases unmatched. The CDR3 spans 13 residues. The CDR3 here is CASTYLWGGEQYF. CDR3 DNA sequence: TGTGCCAGCACCTACCTGTGGGGGGGTGAGCAGTACTTC.

The table lists this clonotype with a few counts. The chain is built from TRBV7-2 and TRBJ2-5; D might be TRBD1 (6 bases). The CDR3 extends over 15 amino acids. The germline CDR1 and CDR2 sequences are SGHTA and FQGNSA. Trimming took 3 bases from V and 5 from J, leaving 16 bases between them. CDR3 in amino acids: CASSFSGVGGETQYF. In DNA, the CDR3 is TGTGCCAGCAGCTTTTCAGGGGTTGGTGGGGAGACCCAGTACTTC.

The chain employs TRBV7-8 and TRBJ2-3; 8 bases map to TRBD1. There are 14 residues in the CDR3. Trimming at V came to 5 bases and at J to 2 bases, leaving 3 bases not matched to a gene. Germline lookup yields CDR1 SGHVS and CDR2 FQNEAQ. The CDR3, as DNA: TGTGCCAGCAGCCCAGGGGGCGTCACAGATACGCAGTATTTT. Protein: CASSPGGVTDTQYF.

This chain links TRBV12-3 or TRBV12-4 with TRBJ1-2; D call uncertain. Trimming stripped 2 bases from V and 4 bases from J, with 8 bases between. This CDR3 has 13 amino acids. DNA of the CDR3: TGTGCCAGCAGTTTAAGTTGGGTCTATGGCTACACCTTC. It translates to CASSLSWVYGYTF.

This chain joins TRBV7-2 and TRBJ2-3, with 11 bases fitting TRBD2. The ends lost 3 bases at V and 1 base at J; junction bases unmatched: 6. The CDR3 spans 17 residues. Germline CDR1 reads SGHTA; CDR2 reads FQGNSA. The CDR3 DNA reads as TGTGCCAGCAGCTTTAGCGGGGGGGCCGGTGGCACAGATACGCAGTATTTT. This translates into CASSFSGGAGGTDTQYF.

This clonotype turned up a few times. The rearrangement uses TRBV7-2 and TRBJ1-2; 7 bases agree with TRBD1. The CDR3 has 17 amino acids. Looked up from germline, CDR1 is SGHTA and CDR2 is FQGNSA. V shed 0 bases and J 8 bases; nucleotides not matched to a gene: 15. CDR3 protein: CASSLAGGLFILDGYTF. CDR3 in DNA: TGTGCCAGCAGCTTAGCAGGGGGCCTTTTTATCCTAGACGGCTACACCTTC.